The rows below give T cell receptor beta chains drawn from one sample of a study of blood T cell repertoires in COVID-19. TCRdb's table, derived via immunoSEQ multiplex PCR, lists solely in-frame clones and lacks some. In the table there are 150,000 to 200,000 clones, around 85% of which are singletons. Sequences were obtained from peripheral blood. These receptors originate from a man aged 60-69 years with acute or convalescent COVID-19. CDR3s include the opening cysteine and the closing phenylalanine or tryptophan. D genes are given only for firm matches. Some rows mark clone size as missing; the rest say once, few, many or name a class of expanded clone.

>TRBV27|TRBJ2-4|TRBD1|-
CASSFNRGVNIQYF
TGTGCCAGCAGTTTCAACAGGGGGGTAAACATTCAGTACTTC
>TRBV28|TRBJ2-2|TRBD2|-
CASSPGTSGRRGGELFF
TGTGCCAGCAGCCCTGGGACTAGCGGGAGACGGGGCGGGGAGCTGTTTTTT
>TRBV6-5|TRBJ2-7|TRBD2|-
CASSYSGSGRSQYF
TGTGCCAGCAGTTACTCTGGTAGCGGGAGAAGTCAGTACTTC
>TRBV27|TRBJ2-3|TRBD2|-
CASRGAGLGGDTQYF
TGTGCCAGCCGGGGAGCGGGGCTCGGTGGAGATACGCAGTATTTT
>TRBV5-8|TRBJ2-5|TRBD2|-
CASSSLELAGASQETQYF
TGTGCCAGCAGCTCCCTGGAACTAGCGGGGGCAAGTCAAGAGACCCAGTACTTC
>TRBV9|TRBJ2-3|-|-
CASSDTTLGTDTQYF
TGTGCCAGCAGTGATACTACACTCGGCACAGATACGCAGTATTTT
>TRBV30|TRBJ2-3|-|-
CARTGGGLTDTQYF
TGTGCCCGGACGGGGGGCGGCCTCACAGATACGCAGTATTTT
>TRBV10-2|TRBJ2-7|TRBD2|-
CASTVAGTSGRDEQYF
TGCGCCAGCACTGTGGCAGGGACTAGCGGGAGGGACGAGCAGTACTTC
>TRBV27|TRBJ1-1|TRBD1|-
CASTGRGSFWNTEAFF
TGTGCCAGCACTGGCAGGGGGTCGTTTTGGAACACTGAAGCTTTCTTT
>TRBV5-4|TRBJ2-7|-|-
CASSSGTSYEQYF
TGTGCCAGCAGCAGCGGCACCTCCTACGAGCAGTACTTC
>TRBV6-6|TRBJ2-4|-|many
CASSYAGKNIQYF
TGTGCCAGCAGTTACGCGGGCAAAAACATTCAGTACTTC
>TRBV28|TRBJ2-7|TRBD1|-
CASRVAGDRVVEQYF
TGTGCCAGCAGGGTCGCAGGGGACAGGGTCGTCGAGCAGTACTTC
>TRBV18|TRBJ1-5|-|-
CASSPGAGGNQPQHF
TGTGCCAGCTCACCAGGGGCTGGGGGCAATCAGCCCCAGCATTTT
>TRBV27|TRBJ2-2|TRBD1|-
CASSLWTGGRTGELFF
TGTGCCAGCAGTCTCTGGACAGGGGGCCGGACCGGGGAGCTGTTTTTT
>TRBV7-9|TRBJ1-2|-|-
CASSLGDSHTF
TGTGCCAGCAGCTTAGGAGACAGTCACACCTTC
>TRBV6-5|TRBJ2-2|-|-
CASRSYTGELFF
TGTGCCAGCAGGTCCTACACCGGGGAGCTGTTTTTT
>TRBV18|TRBJ1-1|-|once
CASSETGYDTEAFF
TGTGCCAGCTCGGAAACAGGGTACGACACTGAAGCTTTCTTT
>TRBV5-1|TRBJ2-7|-|-
CASSSTGGESEQYF
TGCGCCAGCAGCTCGACGGGGGGCGAGTCCGAGCAGTACTTC
>TRBV6-2/TRBV6-3|TRBJ2-7|TRBD1|once
CASSYRTRDRGPLIYEQYF
TGTGCCAGCAGTTACCGGACCCGGGACAGGGGTCCCCTAATCTACGAGCAGTACTTC
>TRBV5-1|TRBJ1-2|-|-
CASSWGEIYGYTF
TGCGCCAGCAGTTGGGGGGAGATCTATGGCTACACCTTC
>TRBV28|TRBJ2-1|TRBD2|-
CASRTSLAENYNEQFF
TGTGCCAGCAGGACATCCCTAGCGGAAAATTACAATGAGCAGTTCTTC
>TRBV28|TRBJ2-1|-|few
CASRGTRPVEQFF
TGTGCCAGCAGGGGGACTCGCCCGGTCGAGCAGTTCTTC
>TRBV27|TRBJ1-5|-|-
CASSSGARTNSNQPQHF
TGTGCCAGCAGTTCGGGAGCCAGGACTAATAGCAATCAGCCCCAGCATTTT
>TRBV6-6|TRBJ2-2|TRBD1|-
CASSYRGQGAGELFF
TGTGCCAGCAGTTACAGGGGACAGGGGGCCGGGGAGCTGTTTTTT
>TRBV5-1|TRBJ2-2|TRBD2|-
CASSPSGSGYTGELFF
TGCGCCAGCAGCCCTAGTGGTAGCGGGTACACCGGGGAGCTGTTTTTT
>TRBV7-3|TRBJ2-3|TRBD2|-
CASSSGLAAFTDTQYF
TGTGCCAGCAGCTCCGGACTAGCAGCTTTTACAGATACGCAGTATTTT
>TRBV18|TRBJ1-1|TRBD1|-
CASSPPRVGRTGWVSPTEAFF
TGTGCCAGCTCACCACCGAGGGTTGGCCGGACAGGGTGGGTGTCTCCGACTGAAGCTTTCTTT
>TRBV28|TRBJ1-1|-|-
CASTNAGEGEAFF
TGTGCCAGTACCAATGCGGGAGAGGGTGAAGCTTTCTTT
>TRBV5-1|TRBJ2-2|TRBD2|-
CASSPGTSGRAGELFF
TGCGCCAGCAGCCCTGGGACTAGCGGGAGGGCCGGGGAGCTGTTTTTT
>TRBV7-9|TRBJ2-1|TRBD1|once
CASSPRGQSSYNEQFF
TGTGCCAGCAGCCCTAGGGGACAGAGCTCCTACAATGAGCAGTTCTTC
>TRBV28|TRBJ1-1|-|-
CASLAGPNTEAFF
TGTGCCAGCCTCGCAGGGCCGAACACTGAAGCTTTCTTT
>TRBV5-1|TRBJ2-3|-|-
CASSRGTAGTDTQYF
TGCGCCAGCAGTCGCGGAACCGCTGGCACAGATACGCAGTATTTT
>TRBV27|TRBJ2-1|-|-
CASSLYAGDVNEQFF
TGTGCCAGCAGTTTATACGCAGGGGACGTCAATGAGCAGTTCTTC
>TRBV7-3|TRBJ1-1|TRBD1|-
CASSAYGPRGATEAFF
TGTGCCAGCAGCGCGTACGGCCCCAGGGGGGCCACTGAAGCTTTCTTT
>TRBV5-4|TRBJ1-3|-|-
CASSLAGGFSGNTIYF
TGTGCCAGCAGCTTGGCCGGAGGGTTCTCTGGAAACACCATATATTTT
>TRBV10-3|TRBJ2-1|TRBD1|once
CAIALTGNEQFF
TGTGCCATCGCCTTGACAGGGAATGAGCAGTTCTTC
>TRBV19|TRBJ1-5|-|-
CASSGGDFRPQHF
TGTGCCAGTAGTGGCGGGGACTTTAGGCCCCAGCATTTT
>TRBV5-4|TRBJ2-7|-|many
CASSSLSGSYEQYF
TGTGCCAGCAGCTCCTTAAGCGGCTCCTACGAGCAGTACTTC
>TRBV6-8|TRBJ2-3|-|-
CASPLGRRGADTQYF
TGTGCCAGTCCCCTCGGGCGCAGGGGTGCGGATACGCAGTATTTT
>TRBV4-1|TRBJ1-1|-|-
CASSQGTANTEAFF
TGCGCCAGCAGCCAAGGGACAGCCAACACTGAAGCTTTCTTT
>TRBV6-5|TRBJ1-1|-|-
CAIPGTNHLEAFF
TGTGCCATCCCCGGGACAAACCACCTAGAAGCTTTCTTT
>TRBV5-1|TRBJ2-1|-|once
CASSDPPGIGEQFF
TGCGCCAGCAGCGACCCCCCAGGGATCGGTGAGCAGTTCTTC
>TRBV5-1|TRBJ1-2|-|-
CASSRDSLYGYTF
TGCGCCAGCAGCCGAGACAGTCTCTATGGCTACACCTTC
>TRBV20-1|TRBJ2-3|TRBD2|-
CSASLPGLGSTDTQYF
TGCAGTGCCAGTCTCCCGGGACTAGGGAGCACAGATACGCAGTATTTT
>TRBV14|TRBJ2-1|TRBD2|-
CASSSLGGSGNEQFF
TGTGCCAGCAGCTCCCTGGGCGGGAGTGGTAATGAGCAGTTCTTC
>TRBV9|TRBJ1-1|-|-
CASSPQGSVNTEAFF
TGTGCCAGCAGCCCCCAGGGGAGCGTGAACACTGAAGCTTTCTTT
>TRBV27|TRBJ2-3|TRBD2|-
CASRSLGAGEEDTQYF
TGTGCCAGCAGAAGCCTCGGGGCGGGAGAGGAGGATACGCAGTATTTT
>TRBV3-1/TRBV3-2|TRBJ1-2|-|-
CASSQYRVGGYTF
TGTGCCAGCAGCCAATACAGGGTTGGGGGCTACACCTTC
>TRBV5-8|TRBJ1-6|TRBD1|-
CASSLWGTGVSPLHF
TGTGCCAGCAGCTTGTGGGGGACAGGGGTTTCACCCCTCCACTTT
>TRBV19|TRBJ2-6|-|-
CASSIFSGYGANVLTF
TGTGCCAGTAGTATCTTTTCGGGGTATGGGGCCAACGTCCTGACTTTC
>TRBV9|TRBJ2-1|TRBD2|few
CASSPSRSSGYNEQFF
TGTGCCAGCAGCCCCAGCCGGTCTAGCGGTTACAATGAGCAGTTCTTC
>TRBV6-5|TRBJ2-1|-|-
CASSRQGGNEQFF
TGTGCCAGCAGCCGACAGGGAGGCAATGAGCAGTTCTTC